This T cell receptor beta chain is from a study of T cell changes during pregnancy in multiple sclerosis. The CDR3 runs 15 residues. The V and J ends lost 0 bases and 8 bases respectively, with 13 bases between them. Germline CDR1 reads SEHNR; CDR2 reads FQNEAQ (reference sequence). Sequencing used immunoSEQ multiplex PCR; TCRdb keeps in-frame clones, though not all of them. The table lists roughly 60,000 clones, approximately 90% of them singletons. The chain joins TRBV7-9 to TRBJ1-4; D not resolved. The TCR was taken from a female donor with multiple sclerosis, enrolled in a pregnancy study. The sequences come from CD4+ T cells from peripheral blood mononuclear cells, collected in the first trimester of pregnancy. The CDR3 is CASSLAQAEREKLFF. The CDR3, as DNA: TGTGCCAGCAGCTTAGCGCAGGCCGAGCGGGAAAAACTGTTTTTT.